This T cell receptor beta chain was sequenced during a study of T cells after posttransplantation cyclophosphamide. Study outcomes and limitations: Later post-transplant blood repertoires were often dominated by donor CD8+ memory clones. Recipient CMV seropositivity and CMV reactivation strongly tracked TRB clonality.

The related graft donor's blood sample was taken on the day of bone marrow donation. The CDR3 extends over 13 amino acids. Germline V gene lookup returns CDR1 MGHDK and CDR2 SYGVNS. V lost 5 bases to trimming and J lost 7 bases, with 9 bases between them. This clone showed up just a few times. Its antigen is currently unknown. Here immunoSEQ multiplex PCR was the method, and the copy in TCRdb shows in-frame clones only, minus some. In total the sample includes 35,000 to 45,000 clones, none of them seen once. V and J are TRBV25-1 and TRBJ1-6; D gene unclear. The receptor's source is a man aged 35-49 years in good health, CMV-negative, and a related stem cell transplant donor. Sequencing was done on a sample of PBMCs. CDR3 sequence reads: CASSTGRNSPLHF. The CDR3 DNA is TGTGCCAGCAGTACGGGGAGGAATTCACCCCTCCACTTT.